This is a list of T cell receptor beta chains from one sample in a study of blood T cell repertoires in COVID-19. TCRdb keeps only in-frame clones here, not all; method: immunoSEQ multiplex PCR. The data hold more than 200,000 clones, with approximately 90% observed a single time. The sequenced sample consisted of peripheral blood. The origin of the receptors is a man aged 25-45 years with COVID-19, enrolled during active disease. Each CDR3 is given with its conserved first and last residue. The D gene is left open where the match is weak. Size is omitted from some rows. Given values are once, few, many or a class for expanded clones.

d_call: .; cdr3_length: 15; v_call: TRBV2; j_call: TRBJ1-1; clone_size: .; cdr3_aa: CASSGNGLPNTEAFF; cdr3_nt: TGTGCCAGCAGTGGAAATGGCCTCCCGAACACTGAAGCTTTCTTT
d_call: .; cdr3_length: 16; v_call: TRBV7-2; j_call: TRBJ1-2; clone_size: once; cdr3_aa: CASSLTGTGSVKSYTF; cdr3_nt: TGTGCCAGCAGCTTAACAGGTACCGGGAGCGTTAAGAGCTACACCTTC
d_call: TRBD2; cdr3_length: 14; v_call: TRBV9; j_call: TRBJ2-3; clone_size: .; cdr3_aa: CASSAGGGPDTQYF; cdr3_nt: TGTGCCAGCTCTGCGGGGGGAGGCCCAGATACGCAGTATTTT
d_call: .; cdr3_length: 16; v_call: TRBV19; j_call: TRBJ2-1; clone_size: once; cdr3_aa: CASIPGDTARRNEQFF; cdr3_nt: TGTGCCAGTATCCCCGGGGACACGGCCCGTCGGAATGAGCAGTTCTTC
d_call: TRBD1; cdr3_length: 16; v_call: TRBV15; j_call: TRBJ2-5; clone_size: .; cdr3_aa: CATSRPAGTVQETQYF; cdr3_nt: TGTGCCACCAGCAGACCAGCCGGGACAGTACAAGAGACCCAGTACTTC
d_call: .; cdr3_length: 14; v_call: TRBV30; j_call: TRBJ1-1; clone_size: .; cdr3_aa: CAWSDRSMDTEAFF; cdr3_nt: TGTGCCTGGAGTGACAGGTCCATGGACACTGAAGCTTTCTTT
d_call: .; cdr3_length: 14; v_call: TRBV25-1; j_call: TRBJ2-3; clone_size: .; cdr3_aa: CASSDAFGGDTQYF; cdr3_nt: TGTGCCAGCAGCGACGCCTTCGGGGGAGATACGCAGTATTTT
d_call: TRBD1; cdr3_length: 15; v_call: TRBV5-5; j_call: TRBJ2-7; clone_size: .; cdr3_aa: CASSQGTGLTYEQYF; cdr3_nt: TGTGCCAGCAGCCAGGGGACAGGTTTAACCTACGAGCAGTACTTC
d_call: TRBD1; cdr3_length: 13; v_call: TRBV11-2; j_call: TRBJ1-2; clone_size: .; cdr3_aa: CASSSGQGNGYTF; cdr3_nt: TGTGCCAGCAGCTCCGGACAGGGGAACGGCTACACCTTC
d_call: TRBD1; cdr3_length: 15; v_call: TRBV7-9; j_call: TRBJ2-1; clone_size: .; cdr3_aa: CASSLRQGIYNEQFF; cdr3_nt: TGTGCCAGCAGCTTACGACAGGGGATTTACAATGAGCAGTTCTTC
d_call: TRBD1; cdr3_length: 15; v_call: TRBV2; j_call: TRBJ1-2; clone_size: .; cdr3_aa: CASSGAGTGIYGYTF; cdr3_nt: TGTGCCAGCAGCGGGGCCGGGACAGGGATCTATGGCTACACCTTC
d_call: .; cdr3_length: 15; v_call: TRBV11-3; j_call: TRBJ2-2; clone_size: .; cdr3_aa: CASSGGAASTGELFF; cdr3_nt: TGTGCCAGCAGCGGGGGGGCAGCTAGCACCGGGGAGCTGTTTTTT
d_call: .; cdr3_length: 14; v_call: TRBV5-8; j_call: TRBJ2-3; clone_size: .; cdr3_aa: CASKRQATLDTQYF; cdr3_nt: TGTGCCAGTAAACGACAGGCGACCCTAGATACGCAGTATTTT
d_call: .; cdr3_length: 12; v_call: TRBV28; j_call: TRBJ2-2; clone_size: .; cdr3_aa: CASSSPVGELFF; cdr3_nt: TGTGCCAGCAGTTCCCCGGTCGGGGAGCTGTTTTTT
d_call: TRBD1; cdr3_length: 14; v_call: TRBV2; j_call: TRBJ1-3; clone_size: .; cdr3_aa: CASSPGQTGNTIYF; cdr3_nt: TGTGCCAGCAGCCCGGGACAGACCGGAAACACCATATATTTT
d_call: TRBD2; cdr3_length: 16; v_call: TRBV7-2; j_call: TRBJ2-3; clone_size: .; cdr3_aa: CASSLEVAGITDTQYF; cdr3_nt: TGTGCCAGCAGCTTAGAAGTAGCGGGGATCACAGATACGCAGTATTTT
d_call: TRBD1; cdr3_length: 16; v_call: TRBV23-1; j_call: TRBJ1-1; clone_size: .; cdr3_aa: CASSQYLGQINTEAFF; cdr3_nt: TGCGCCAGCAGTCAATACTTGGGACAGATAAACACTGAAGCTTTCTTT
d_call: TRBD1; cdr3_length: 15; v_call: TRBV4-2; j_call: TRBJ1-2; clone_size: once; cdr3_aa: CASSQVDRADYGYTF; cdr3_nt: TGTGCCAGCAGCCAGGTAGACAGGGCGGACTATGGCTACACCTTC
d_call: .; cdr3_length: 13; v_call: TRBV13; j_call: TRBJ1-2; clone_size: .; cdr3_aa: CASRLDGEDGYTF; cdr3_nt: TGTGCCAGCAGGTTGGACGGGGAGGATGGCTACACCTTC
d_call: .; cdr3_length: 14; v_call: TRBV5-1; j_call: TRBJ1-1; clone_size: .; cdr3_aa: CASSLRGGNTEAFF; cdr3_nt: TGCGCCAGCAGCTTGCGGGGTGGGAACACTGAAGCTTTCTTT
d_call: .; cdr3_length: 13; v_call: TRBV12-3/TRBV12-4; j_call: TRBJ1-1; clone_size: .; cdr3_aa: CASGLMGNTEAFF; cdr3_nt: TGTGCCAGCGGGCTAATGGGGAACACTGAAGCTTTCTTT
d_call: TRBD2; cdr3_length: 16; v_call: TRBV5-5; j_call: TRBJ2-7; clone_size: .; cdr3_aa: CASTSLMTSGSYEQYF; cdr3_nt: TGTGCCAGCACCTCCCTGATGACTAGCGGGAGTTACGAGCAGTACTTC
d_call: .; cdr3_length: 13; v_call: TRBV27; j_call: TRBJ2-7; clone_size: .; cdr3_aa: CASSLSTNYEQYF; cdr3_nt: TGTGCCAGCAGTTTATCGACAAACTACGAGCAGTACTTC
d_call: .; cdr3_length: 14; v_call: TRBV9; j_call: TRBJ1-2; clone_size: .; cdr3_aa: CASTGGIGAYGYTF; cdr3_nt: TGTGCCAGCACCGGCGGGATAGGGGCCTATGGCTACACCTTC
d_call: .; cdr3_length: 15; v_call: TRBV28; j_call: TRBJ1-3; clone_size: .; cdr3_aa: CASSLMGYSGNTIYF; cdr3_nt: TGTGCCAGCAGTTTAATGGGCTACTCTGGAAACACCATATATTTT
d_call: .; cdr3_length: 16; v_call: TRBV19; j_call: TRBJ1-5; clone_size: few; cdr3_aa: CASSTTDGVRNQPQHF; cdr3_nt: TGTGCCAGTAGTACCACCGACGGGGTACGCAATCAGCCCCAGCATTTT
d_call: TRBD1; cdr3_length: 13; v_call: TRBV6-5; j_call: TRBJ1-2; clone_size: .; cdr3_aa: CASSPGQGWGYTF; cdr3_nt: TGTGCCAGCAGCCCCGGACAGGGCTGGGGCTACACCTTC
d_call: TRBD1; cdr3_length: 13; v_call: TRBV5-1; j_call: TRBJ1-1; clone_size: .; cdr3_aa: CASSRTGGTEAFF; cdr3_nt: TGCGCCAGCAGTCGGACAGGGGGCACTGAAGCTTTCTTT
d_call: .; cdr3_length: 15; v_call: TRBV6-6; j_call: TRBJ1-4; clone_size: once; cdr3_aa: CASRDDRKRYEKLFF; cdr3_nt: TGTGCCAGCAGGGATGACAGGAAACGGTATGAAAAACTGTTTTTT
d_call: .; cdr3_length: 13; v_call: TRBV7-9; j_call: TRBJ1-1; clone_size: medium-sized; cdr3_aa: CASRSEAYTEAFF; cdr3_nt: TGTGCCAGCAGGTCGGAGGCCTACACTGAAGCTTTCTTT
d_call: TRBD1; cdr3_length: 14; v_call: TRBV2; j_call: TRBJ1-2; clone_size: .; cdr3_aa: CASSEARTGHGYTF; cdr3_nt: TGTGCCAGCAGTGAAGCCCGGACAGGGCATGGCTACACCTTC
d_call: .; cdr3_length: 17; v_call: TRBV7-3; j_call: TRBJ2-1; clone_size: once; cdr3_aa: CASSLTEASHSYNEQFF; cdr3_nt: TGTGCCAGCAGCTTAACGGAGGCTAGCCACTCCTACAATGAGCAGTTCTTC